The 4 T cell receptor beta chains in this list originate from one sample, sequenced in a study of cytomegalovirus exposure and HLA in healthy donors. PCR amplification relied on 60 Vbeta primers (plus 13 Jbeta primers). TCRdb keeps only in-frame clones here, not all; method: immunoSEQ multiplex PCR. In the table there are roughly 100,000 clones, 76% of which are singletons. Sequences were obtained from PBMCs. The receptors were sampled from a woman under 30 in good health and CMV-seropositive.

This chain connects TRBV5-1 to TRBJ2-5; 9 positions agree with TRBD2. The J call is in doubt because the DNA end fits TRBJ2-7 better. Germline values: CDR1 SGHRS, CDR2 YFSETQ. CDR3 length: 15 residues. The CDR3 DNA is TGCGCCAGCAGCCAGTCCGGGCTAGCGGGAATCGAGCAGTACTTC. Its protein is CASSQSGLAGIEQYF.

J is TRBJ1-2 and V is TRBV29-1; unclear D gene. CDR3 length equals 13 residues. Germline V gene data show CDR1 as SQVTM and CDR2 as ANQGSEA. The V end lost 1 base, the J end lost 2 bases, and 8 bases lay between the germline ends. The CDR3 here is CSVEGTGNYGYTF. In DNA form, the CDR3 reads TGCAGCGTTGAAGGCACGGGGAACTATGGCTACACCTTC.

V usage is TRBV13 and J usage is TRBJ2-7; D might be TRBD2 (6 bases). V lost 2 bases to trimming and J lost 2 bases, with 13 bases between them. The CDR3 has 15 residues. From germline, CDR1 is PRHDT and CDR2 FYEKMQ (reference sequence). CDR3 protein: CASSLWGGATYEQYF. As DNA, the CDR3 is TGTGCCAGCAGCTTATGGGGCGGGGCTACCTACGAGCAGTACTTC.

V usage is TRBV5-4 and J usage is TRBJ2-1; unclear D gene. The CDR3 spans 14 residues. Trimming cost V 3 bases and J 5 bases, with 12 bases left between them. The germline V gene has CDR1 SGHNT and CDR2 YYREEE (reference sequence). CDR3 protein: CASSSIFSDNEQFF. The CDR3 nucleotides are TGTGCCAGCAGCTCGATATTCTCGGACAATGAGCAGTTCTTC.